A single sample gave rise to the 27 T cell receptor beta chains below, sequenced in a study of regulatory T cells in long-lasting Graves disease (dated by TCRdb to 2020 to 2022). The protocol used for the library was multiplex PCR. The reads were generated on an Illumina HiSeq 4000. CDR3 regions were amplified by Arm-PCR with iRepertoire HTBI primers to construct TCR beta libraries. Using fastp at Q25 and MiXCR, TCRdb reprocessed the public reads and kept productive beta chains. Identical CDR3 protein sequences are pooled into one entry, listed with their most common genes and DNA. The sample table holds hundreds of thousands of distinct CDR3 sequences, of which 15% were seen once. The ten largest make up around 7.6% of the sample. What this sample's time point label stands for: newly diagnosed GD, antithyroid drugs for less than 3 months. For both TCR sequencing and RNA sequencing, RNA was extracted from PBMCs using TRIzol.

The sample was also linked to a second study, of T cells in Graves' hyperthyroidism and ophthalmopathy.

This specimen consisted of peripheral blood mononuclear cells (PBMCs), obtained at new diagnosis, from a patient treated with antithyroid drugs. These receptors came from a woman in her forties with Graves disease. Donor details come from another sample of the same person, matched by shared clones.

V is TRBV15 and J is TRBJ1-5, with TRBD1 identical over 7 bases. Looked up from germline, CDR1 is LNHNV and CDR2 is YYDKDF (reference sequence). J gave up 7 bases and V 4 bases, and 7 bases lay outside the gene matches. CDR3 length: 14 residues. The CDR3 here is CATSIRDRVQPQHF. DNA for the CDR3: TGTGCCACCAGCATTCGGGACAGAGTCCAGCCCCAGCATTTT.

For this clonotype: Since a much larger clone is just one base distant, this may be a read error. The rearrangement uses TRBV11-3 and TRBJ2-6, with D perhaps matching TRBD2 (5 bases). Per the germline V gene, CDR1 is SGHNT and CDR2 is YENEEA. This CDR3 is built from 17 residues. The CDR3 loop reads CAGSLDGLRSGANVLTF. As DNA, the CDR3 is TGTGCCGGCAGCTTAGACGGACTCCGCTCTGGGGCCAACGTCCTGACTTTC.

This clonotype was recorded many times. The chain employs TRBV4-1 and TRBJ2-2; 9 positions match TRBD2. Per germline, CDR1 MGHRA and CDR2 YSYEKL. The trim removed 6 bases at V and 1 base at J, leaving 3 bases unmatched. The CDR3 totals 15 residues. The CDR3 sequence is CASSPTSGNTGELFF. CDR3 DNA: TGCGCCAGCAGTCCGACTAGCGGGAACACCGGGGAGCTGTTTTTT.

Points on this clonotype: It may be a read error: a sequence one base away is much more abundant. This chain links TRBV6-2 or TRBV6-3 with TRBJ2-1; D call uncertain. The CDR3 sequence is 13 residues long. Germline V gene sequence: CDR1 MNHEY, CDR2 SVGEGT. V dropped 0 bases and J dropped 6 bases, with 6 bases sitting between them. In nucleotides, the CDR3 is TGTGCCAGCAGTTACTCGCTGAGCAATGAGCAGTTCTTC. Translating it yields CASSYSLSNEQFF.

There are many counts of this clonotype. CDR3 DNA: TGTGCCAGCAGTTTAAATATGGACAGGGGAGATAATTCACCCCTCCACTTT. This translates into CASSLNMDRGDNSPLHF. This rearrangement joins TRBV27 to TRBJ1-6, with 9 bases matching TRBD1. CDR1 is MNHEY, CDR2 SMNVEV, per germline (reference sequence). V lost 2 bases, J lost 5 bases, and 7 bases stayed unmatched. The CDR3 runs to 17 residues.

The CDR3 loop is CASSPGQGIHEQYF. CDR3 nucleotide sequence: TGTGCCAGCAGCCCGGGACAGGGGATCCACGAGCAGTACTTC. The rearrangement uses TRBV7-9 and TRBJ2-7; 10 positions match TRBD1. J gave up 5 bases and V 5 bases, and 6 bases lay outside the gene matches. The CDR3 is 14 residues long. CDR1 and CDR2 from the germline V gene are SEHNR and FQNEAQ (reference sequence).

For this clonotype: This clone may be a read error of a much larger clone one base away. The J gene is TRBJ2-7, the V gene TRBV11-2; possibly TRBD2 for D (6 bases). CDR1 is SGHAT, CDR2 FQNNGV, per germline. Trimming removed 6 bases at V and 6 bases at J, with 24 bases between. This CDR3 is built from 16 residues. Here the CDR3 DNA reads TGTGCCAGCAGAGGGGCCTGGGCTCGGGGAGCGGGCGAGCAGTACTTC. This gives the protein CASRGAWARGAGEQYF.

A few counts support this clonotype. The V call is TRBV20-1, the J call TRBJ1-1; TRBD1 aligns across 8 bases. Germline V gives CDR1 DFQATT, CDR2 SNEGSKA (reference sequence). The length of the CDR3 is 10 residues. V lost 6 bases and J lost 11; bases outside the gene matches: 5. The CDR3 bases are TGCAGTGCAAAACAGGGGGTTGCTTTCTTT. This encodes CSAKQGVAFF.

This clonotype has a count of ten or more. The rearrangement links TRBV27 to TRBJ2-1; 12 bases line up with TRBD2. V lost 5 bases to trimming and J lost 9 bases; unmatched junction nucleotides: 8. Germline V lookup: CDR1 MNHEY, CDR2 SMNVEV (reference sequence). CDR3 length equals 15 residues. CDR3 in DNA: TGTGCCAGCAGTGCCGCTTCTAGCGGGGGGGGTGAGCAGTTCTTC. Amino acid sequence: CASSAASSGGGEQFF.

This clonotype was seen many times. The chain is built from TRBV28 and TRBJ2-1; D may correspond to TRBD1 or TRBD2 (6 bases each). This CDR3 is built from 14 residues. Trimming stripped 2 bases from V and 5 bases from J, with 10 bases between. Germline lookup yields CDR1 MDHEN and CDR2 SYDVKM. The CDR3 nucleotides are TGTGCCAGCAGTTTAGCGGGACATAACAATGAGCAGTTCTTC. Amino acid sequence: CASSLAGHNNEQFF.

The chain joins TRBV12-3 or TRBV12-4 to TRBJ2-5; D is perhaps TRBD2 (5 bases). Trimming shortened V by 5 bases and J by 3 bases, and 13 bases separated the two germline ends. The CDR3 loop spans 14 amino acids. Written as DNA, the CDR3 is TGTGCCAGCAGTAGAAGCGGTCGTAAAGAGACCCAGTACTTC. It codes for CASSRSGRKETQYF.

V is TRBV29-1 and J is TRBJ1-1, with TRBD1 as a possible D gene (6 bases). The V gene's germline CDR1 is SQVTM and CDR2 ANQGSEA. Trimming pared 5 bases from V and 2 bases from J, leaving 12 bases between. The CDR3 runs to 13 residues. The CDR3 loop is CSVIQGSNTEAFF. The DNA for the CDR3 is TGCAGCGTTATACAGGGTTCCAACACTGAAGCTTTCTTT.

This clonotype was found a few times. The chain carries TRBV19 and TRBJ2-7; TRBD1 might be the D (6 bases). CDR1 and CDR2 (germline): LNHDA, SQIVND (reference sequence). This CDR3 region has 14 residues. Trimming removed 6 bases from V and 0 bases from J, with 12 bases in between. CDR3: CASRQDRSSYEQYF. CDR3 coding DNA: TGTGCCAGTAGGCAGGACAGAAGCTCCTACGAGCAGTACTTC.

This clonotype was detected ten times or more. This chain links TRBV27 with TRBJ2-7; 7 bases are a match to TRBD2. Germline CDR1 and CDR2: MNHEY and SMNVEV (reference sequence). The CDR3 runs 15 residues. The V segment lost 6 bases and the J segment 2 bases; nucleotides outside the gene matches: 10. CDR3 amino acids: CASSLRGAGPYEQYF. In DNA, the CDR3 is TGTGCCAGCAGCCTTCGAGGAGCGGGGCCCTACGAGCAGTACTTC.

The rearrangement uses TRBV11-2 and TRBJ2-7, with 7 nucleotides matching TRBD2. The CDR3 totals 14 residues. Looked up from germline, CDR1 is SGHAT and CDR2 is FQNNGV. V was clipped by 1 base and J by 6 bases; unmatched bases: 6. The CDR3 nucleotides are TGTGCCAGCAGCTTAGTTATACTAGCGAGCGAGCAGTACTTC. Translated, it gives CASSLVILASEQYF.

The gene calls are TRBV6-1 and TRBJ2-3, with a weak D call TRBD2 (5 bases). The CDR3 is 14 amino acids. The V and J ends lost 10 bases and 0 bases respectively, with 14 bases between them. Germline values: CDR1 MNHNS, CDR2 SASEGT. CDR3 in amino acids: CATSTRASTDTQYF. The CDR3 DNA is TGTGCCACCTCGACGAGGGCTAGCACAGATACGCAGTATTTT.

Many counts were recorded for this clonotype. The rearrangement links TRBV30 to TRBJ2-2; D might be TRBD2 (6 bases). Germline V gene sequence: CDR1 GTSNPN, CDR2 SVGIG (reference sequence). Trimming stripped 5 bases from V and 2 bases from J, with 12 bases between. This CDR3 is 14 amino acids long. This CDR3 reads CAWSGTLNTGELFF. CDR3 in DNA: TGTGCCTGGTCCGGGACTTTAAACACCGGGGAGCTGTTTTTT.

A word on this clonotype: A read error is likely here: a far larger clone is one base away. The chain links TRBV2 to TRBJ2-7, with TRBD1 matching over 12 bases. The CDR3 is 14 residues long. Looked up from germline, CDR1 is SNHLY and CDR2 is FYNNEI. V gave up 6 bases and J gave up 7 bases; unmatched junction bases: 7. CDR3 sequence: CASRGTGGMDEQYF. DNA of the CDR3: TGTGCCAGCAGGGGGACAGGGGGCATGGATGAGCAGTACTTC.

The V call is TRBV20-1, the J call TRBJ2-1; no clear D. Deletions cut 0 bases from V and 2 bases from J, with 11 bases between. Germline CDR1 and CDR2: DFQATT and SNEGSKA (reference sequence). The CDR3 runs to 15 residues. CDR3 sequence: CSARDRGVAYNEQFF. The CDR3 DNA reads as TGCAGTGCTAGAGATCGCGGAGTAGCCTACAATGAGCAGTTCTTC.

This clonotype was observed many times. The chain joins TRBV28 to TRBJ2-6; D gene uncertain. The CDR3 contains 17 residues. Trimming stripped 2 bases from V and 0 bases from J, with 11 bases between. Per germline, CDR1 MDHEN and CDR2 SYDVKM. Here the CDR3 DNA reads TGTGCCAGCAGTTTAGTTGGCGCAAGCTCTGGGGCCAACGTCCTGACTTTC. This encodes CASSLVGASSGANVLTF.

This chain joins TRBV25-1 and TRBJ2-1, with 10 bases identical to TRBD2. Germline CDR1 is MGHDK and CDR2 is SYGVNS. This CDR3 spans 16 amino acids. Trimming at V came to 0 bases and at J to 5 bases, leaving 4 bases not matched to a gene. The CDR3 sequence is CASSEYHGLADNEQFF. The CDR3, as DNA: TGTGCCAGCAGTGAATATCACGGACTAGCGGACAATGAGCAGTTCTTC.

This clonotype was found many times. This rearrangement joins TRBV3-1 to TRBJ2-7; D possibly corresponds to TRBD1 (6 bases). Trimming stripped 0 bases from V and 7 bases from J, with 10 bases between. Germline V CDR1 and CDR2: LGHDT, YNNKEL (reference sequence). The CDR3 length is 13 residues. CDR3 sequence: CASSQEGGWEQYF. CDR3 DNA: TGTGCCAGCAGCCAAGAAGGGGGTTGGGAGCAGTACTTC.

This clonotype was recorded at least ten times. The chain joins TRBV11-2 to TRBJ2-7; possible D gene TRBD2, 6 bases. This CDR3 spans 15 amino acids. CDR1 and CDR2 from the germline V gene are SGHAT and FQNNGV. Trimming cost V 5 bases and J 0 bases, with 14 bases left between them. The CDR3 bases are TGTGCCAGCAGCGGAGGAGCCGGGGGCTCCTACGAGCAGTACTTC. Translating gives CASSGGAGGSYEQYF.

This chain joins TRBV12-3 or TRBV12-4 and TRBJ1-2; D gene uncertain. The V and J ends lost 1 base and 7 bases respectively, with 10 bases between them. This CDR3 spans 13 amino acids. CDR3 amino acids: CASSLDGESGYTF. The CDR3 nucleotides read TGTGCCAGCAGTTTAGACGGGGAGAGTGGCTACACCTTC.

Many counts were recorded for this clonotype. This chain uses TRBV7-2 with TRBJ2-7; 10 bases are shared with TRBD2. The V and J ends lost 1 base and 2 bases, in that order; junction bases with no gene match: 2. CDR3 size: 15 residues. CDR1 is SGHTA, CDR2 FQGNSA, per germline. CDR3 bases: TGTGCCAGCAGCTTAGTAGCGGGAGGAACCTACGAGCAGTACTTC. It yields the protein CASSLVAGGTYEQYF.

This clonotype was detected ten times or more. The chain is built from TRBV5-4 and TRBJ1-5; D unresolved. The CDR3 length is 13 residues. Germline-derived CDR1 and CDR2 are SGHNT and YYREEE (reference sequence). The germline V and J ends were trimmed by 0 bases and 3 bases, with 4 bases remaining between them. The CDR3 protein is CASSLGTNQPQHF. The CDR3 coding sequence is TGTGCCAGCAGCTTGGGGACCAATCAGCCCCAGCATTTT.

This clonotype was observed at least ten times. The V call is TRBV7-3, the J call TRBJ2-2; possible D gene TRBD1, 6 bases. The CDR3 spans 14 residues. Trimming pared 3 bases from V and 6 bases from J, leaving 11 bases between. From germline, CDR1 is SGHTA and CDR2 FQGTGA. This chain's CDR3 is CASSFKSGAGELFF. CDR3 coding DNA: TGTGCCAGCAGCTTTAAATCAGGGGCCGGGGAGCTGTTTTTT.